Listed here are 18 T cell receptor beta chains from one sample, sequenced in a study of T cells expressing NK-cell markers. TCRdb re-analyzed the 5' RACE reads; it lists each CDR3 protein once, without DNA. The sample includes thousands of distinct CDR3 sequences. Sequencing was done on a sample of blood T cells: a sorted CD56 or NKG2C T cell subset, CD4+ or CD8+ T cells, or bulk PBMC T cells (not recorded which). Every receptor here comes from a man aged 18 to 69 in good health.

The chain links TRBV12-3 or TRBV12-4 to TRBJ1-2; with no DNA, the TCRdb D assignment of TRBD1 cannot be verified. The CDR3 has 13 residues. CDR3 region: CASSVQDSYGYTF.

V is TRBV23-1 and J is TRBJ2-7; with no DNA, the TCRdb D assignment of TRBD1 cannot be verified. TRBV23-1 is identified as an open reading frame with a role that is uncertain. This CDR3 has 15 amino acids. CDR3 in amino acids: CASSQPGPPKNEQYF.

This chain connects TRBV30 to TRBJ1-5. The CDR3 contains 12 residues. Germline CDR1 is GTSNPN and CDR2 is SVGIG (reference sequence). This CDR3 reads CAWSAGNQPQHF.

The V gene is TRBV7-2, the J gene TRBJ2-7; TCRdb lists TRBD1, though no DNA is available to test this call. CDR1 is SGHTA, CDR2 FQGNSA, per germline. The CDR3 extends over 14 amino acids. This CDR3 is CASSLRGTGYEQYF.

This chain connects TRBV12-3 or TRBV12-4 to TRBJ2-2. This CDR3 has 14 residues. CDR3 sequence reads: CASSLGSRTGELFF.

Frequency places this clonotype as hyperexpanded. The CDR3 loop reads CASSFGPVGGRIPYNEQFF. The gene calls are TRBV12-3 or TRBV12-4 and TRBJ2-1; TCRdb's D call, TRBD2, is unchecked because there is no DNA. This CDR3 is built from 19 residues.

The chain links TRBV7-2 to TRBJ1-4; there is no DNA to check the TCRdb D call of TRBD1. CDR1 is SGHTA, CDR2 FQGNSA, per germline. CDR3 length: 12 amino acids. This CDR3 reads CASTFRGEKLFF.

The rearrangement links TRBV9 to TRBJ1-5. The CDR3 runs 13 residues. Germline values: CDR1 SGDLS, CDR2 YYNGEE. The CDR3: CASSLHGDQPQHF.

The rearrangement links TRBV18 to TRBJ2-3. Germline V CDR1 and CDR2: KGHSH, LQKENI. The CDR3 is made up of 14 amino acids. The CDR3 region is CASSPGGGADTQYF.

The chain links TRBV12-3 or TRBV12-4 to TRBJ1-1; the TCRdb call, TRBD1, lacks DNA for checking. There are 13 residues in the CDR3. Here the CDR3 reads CASSWARDSEAFF.

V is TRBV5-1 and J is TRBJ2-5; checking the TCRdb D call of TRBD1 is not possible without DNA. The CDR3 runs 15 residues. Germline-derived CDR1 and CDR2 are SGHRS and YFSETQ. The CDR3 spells CASSLVSGGGETQYF.

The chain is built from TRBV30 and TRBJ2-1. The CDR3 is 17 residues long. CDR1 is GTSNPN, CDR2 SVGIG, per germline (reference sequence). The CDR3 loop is CAWSVLFGSGSYNEQFF.

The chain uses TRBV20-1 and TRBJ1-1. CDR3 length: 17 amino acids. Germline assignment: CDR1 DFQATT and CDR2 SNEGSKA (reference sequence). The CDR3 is CSARAIGSVRLNTEAFF.

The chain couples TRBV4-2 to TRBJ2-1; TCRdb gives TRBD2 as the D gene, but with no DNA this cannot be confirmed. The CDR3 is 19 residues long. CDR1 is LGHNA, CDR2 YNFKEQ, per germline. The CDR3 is CASSQVSSASGSFNNEQFF.

The chain's CDR3 is CASSVAGLYNEQFF. The chain carries TRBV9 and TRBJ2-1. This CDR3 has 14 amino acids. In germline, CDR1 is SGDLS, CDR2 YYNGEE.

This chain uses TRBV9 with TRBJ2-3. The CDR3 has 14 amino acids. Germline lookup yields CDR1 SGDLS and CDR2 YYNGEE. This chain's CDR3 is CASSVTTLPDTQYF.

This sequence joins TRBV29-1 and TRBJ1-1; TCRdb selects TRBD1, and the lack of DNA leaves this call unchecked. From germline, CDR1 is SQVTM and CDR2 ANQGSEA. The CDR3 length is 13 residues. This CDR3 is CSDARGSRSEAFF. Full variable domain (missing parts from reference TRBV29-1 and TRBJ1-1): SAVISQKPSRDICQRGTSLTIQCQVDSQVTMMFWYRQQPGQSLTLIATANQGSEATYESGFVIDKFPISRPNLTFSTLTVSNMSPEDSSIYLCSDARGSRSEAFFGQGTRLTVV.

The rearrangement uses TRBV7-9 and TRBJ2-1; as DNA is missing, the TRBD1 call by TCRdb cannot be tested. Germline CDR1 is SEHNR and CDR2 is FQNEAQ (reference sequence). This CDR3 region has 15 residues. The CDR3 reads CASSTLGQPYNEQFF.